This T cell receptor (beta chain) was retrieved from a study of cytomegalovirus exposure and HLA in healthy donors. Study-wide results and limits: Later, TCR association rates were found to vary by HLA locus, highest for DRB1 and lowest for HLA-C. Testing in vitro showed a few CMV-associated chains specific for CMV antigens. The dataset shows that most TCR sequences were rare, while some public TCRs occurred in many donors.

The PCR contained 60 Vbeta and 13 Jbeta primers. Clones were sequenced by immunoSEQ multiplex PCR, and TCRdb holds only the in-frame ones, with some missing. Of more than 90,000 clones listed, around 70% were seen once; the top ten hold 8.7%. The CDR3 sequence is 14 residues long. V lost 5 bases, J lost 6 bases, and 16 bases lay in between. Germline-derived CDR1 and CDR2 are MNHEY and SMNVEV (reference sequence). A note on this clone: The target antigen is unknown.

This receptor was taken from a man aged 30 to 39 in good health and CMV-seropositive. This sequence joins TRBV27 and TRBJ1-2; possible D gene TRBD1, 5 bases. Sequenced sample: PBMCs. CDR3 nucleotide sequence: TGTGCCAGCAGTATAAGGGGCGCGGTGGATGGCTACACCTTC. Its translation: CASSIRGAVDGYTF.